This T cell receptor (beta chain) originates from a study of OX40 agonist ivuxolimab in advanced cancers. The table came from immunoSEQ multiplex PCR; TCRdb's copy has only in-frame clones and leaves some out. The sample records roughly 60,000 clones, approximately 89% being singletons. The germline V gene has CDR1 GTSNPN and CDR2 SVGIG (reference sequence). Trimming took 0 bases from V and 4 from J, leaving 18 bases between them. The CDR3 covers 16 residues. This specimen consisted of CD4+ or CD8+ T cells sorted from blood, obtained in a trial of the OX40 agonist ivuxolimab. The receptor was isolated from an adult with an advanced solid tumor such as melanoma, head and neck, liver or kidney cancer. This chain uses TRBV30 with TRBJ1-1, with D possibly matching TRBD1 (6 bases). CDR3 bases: TGTGCCTGGAGTGTAAACCCCAGGGGAGAGGGCACTGAAGCTTTCTTT. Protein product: CAWSVNPRGEGTEAFF.